The 19 T cell receptor beta chains reported below all come from one sample, sequenced in a study of blood T cell repertoires in COVID-19. TCRdb's table, derived via immunoSEQ multiplex PCR, lists solely in-frame clones and lacks some. The table includes over 65,000 clones, under 90% detected once. Sequenced input: peripheral blood. The receptors were sampled from an elderly man with acute or convalescent COVID-19.

This clone has more than one count but fewer than ten. CDR3 sequence: CASSASGASYNEQFF. The CDR3 DNA reads as TGTGCCAGCAGTGCCTCGGGAGCCTCCTACAATGAGCAGTTCTTC. The rearrangement links TRBV27 to TRBJ2-1; weak D call: TRBD2 (6 bases). The V and J ends lost 5 bases and 0 bases respectively, with 11 bases between them. Germline lookup yields CDR1 MNHEY and CDR2 SMNVEV (reference sequence). This CDR3 contains 15 residues.

This clone was found once. DNA of the CDR3: TGTGCCTGGAACAGGGACTCTGGGGCCAACGTCCTGACTTTC. Translation gives CAWNRDSGANVLTF. The chain employs TRBV30 and TRBJ2-6; TRBD1 might be the D (6 bases). The germline V gene encodes CDR1 GTSNPN and CDR2 SVGIG (reference sequence). Trimming took off 4 bases at V and 0 bases at J, with 7 bases between the two ends. The CDR3 loop spans 14 amino acids.

The chain links TRBV6-6 to TRBJ2-1; 11 bases map to TRBD2. CDR1 is MNHNY and CDR2 is SVGAGI in the germline V gene (reference sequence). V shed 8 bases, J shed 2 bases, and the junction held 8 bases outside the gene matches. CDR3 size: 16 residues. The CDR3 nucleotides are TGTGCCAGCCTTAGCGGGAGGGCGGCGGCCTACAATGAGCAGTTCTTC. Translating it yields CASLSGRAAAYNEQFF.

The chain couples TRBV5-1 to TRBJ2-1; 9 nucleotides agree with TRBD2. The CDR3 contains 16 residues. V lost 2 bases, J lost 3 bases, and 6 bases stayed unmatched. CDR1 and CDR2 (germline): SGHRS, YFSETQ. CDR3 sequence: CASSLGGTSSYNEQFF. The CDR3 nucleotides read TGCGCCAGCAGCTTAGGAGGGACTAGCAGCTACAATGAGCAGTTCTTC.

The chain has TRBV3-1 (or the pseudogene TRBV3-2) and TRBJ2-5; tentatively, D is TRBD2 (5 bases). The CDR3 contains 15 residues. V was shortened by 7 bases and J by 5 bases, with 20 bases between the two germline ends. CDR1 and CDR2 from the germline V gene are LGHDT and YNNKEL (reference sequence). CDR3 region: CASTSRRGDGETQYF. The DNA of the CDR3 is TGTGCCAGCACAAGCCGACGGGGAGATGGGGAGACCCAGTACTTC.

The V call is TRBV7-9, the J call TRBJ2-1; 7 bases map to TRBD1. V trimming: 5 bases; J trimming: 0 bases; junction bases outside the gene matches: 10. Per the germline V gene, CDR1 is SEHNR and CDR2 is FQNEAQ (reference sequence). The CDR3 is made up of 17 amino acids. The CDR3 nucleotides are TGTGCCAGCAGCCTCATTGGACAGGCGAGCTCCTACAATGAGCAGTTCTTC. It translates to CASSLIGQASSYNEQFF.

Of note for this clone: A much larger clone lies one base from this, so it may be a read error. CDR3 nucleotides: TGTGCCAGCAGGGACAGGGGTCACTATGGCTACACCTTC. Its translation: CASRDRGHYGYTF. The gene calls are TRBV2 and TRBJ1-2; TRBD1 matches 9 bases. V lost 6 bases and J lost 3; bases outside the gene matches: 2. From germline, CDR1 is SNHLY and CDR2 FYNNEI. The CDR3 is 13 amino acids.

CDR3 sequence: CASSARRQVGNTEAFF. The DNA for the CDR3 is TGTGCCAGCAGTGCCCGAAGACAGGTGGGGAACACTGAAGCTTTCTTT. The chain joins TRBV25-1 to TRBJ1-1; D is perhaps TRBD1 (6 bases). The CDR3 has 16 amino acids. In germline, CDR1 is MGHDK, CDR2 SYGVNS. Trimming took off 4 bases at V and 1 base at J, with 16 bases between the two ends.

For the CDR3, the DNA is TGTGCCAGCAGCCAAGTTACAGGGAGAGCCGGGGAGCTGTTTTTT. Its translation is CASSQVTGRAGELFF. This sequence joins TRBV14 and TRBJ2-2; possibly TRBD1 for D (6 bases). CDR1 is SGHDN and CDR2 is FVKESK in the germline V gene. Deletions cut 1 base from V and 6 bases from J, with 12 bases between. This CDR3 contains 15 residues.

The rearrangement joins TRBV5-1 to TRBJ2-1, with 9 nucleotides matching TRBD1. This CDR3 is built from 18 residues. The V gene's germline CDR1 is SGHRS and CDR2 YFSETQ. V was clipped by 4 bases and J by 0 bases; unmatched bases: 11. This CDR3 reads CASSRNRGQGGSYNEQFF. CDR3 nucleotides: TGCGCCAGCAGCCGAAACAGGGGGCAGGGGGGCTCCTACAATGAGCAGTTCTTC. The full variable domain, rest sourced from reference TRBV5-1 and TRBJ2-1, is KAGVTQTPRYLIKTRGQQVTLSCSPISGHRSVSWYQQTPGQGLQFLFEYFSETQRNKGNFPGRFSGRQFSNSRSEMNVSTLELGDSALYLCASSRNRGQGGSYNEQFFGPGTRLTVL.

This clone has a single count. The chain carries TRBV24-1 and TRBJ2-3; D might be TRBD2 (6 bases). The CDR3 contains 13 residues. CDR1 and CDR2 from the germline V gene are KGHDR and SFDVKD. Trimming took off 9 bases at V and 2 bases at J, with 11 bases between the two ends. The CDR3 DNA follows: TGTGCCACCTCGGACTACTACACAGATACGCAGTATTTT. Translating it yields CATSDYYTDTQYF.

The chain has TRBV18 and TRBJ1-3; 8 nucleotides match TRBD1. The CDR3 loop spans 16 amino acids. With V trimmed by 6 bases and J by 1 base, 8 bases remained unmatched. CDR1 and CDR2 from the germline V gene are KGHSH and LQKENI. The CDR3: CASSPRQGKSGNTIYF. In DNA form, the CDR3 reads TGTGCCAGCTCCCCTCGACAGGGGAAGTCTGGAAACACCATATATTTT. Complete variable domain (other parts from reference TRBV18 and TRBJ1-3): NAGVMQNPRHLVRRRGQEARLRCSPMKGHSHVYWYRQLPEEGLKFMVYLQKENIIDESGMPKERFSAEFPKEGPSILRIQQVVRGDSAAYFCASSPRQGKSGNTIYFGEGSWLTVV.

V is TRBV11-2 and J is TRBJ2-1; D remains ambiguous. Per germline, CDR1 SGHAT and CDR2 FQNNGV. The V gene lost 5 bases and the J gene lost 12 bases, with 14 bases spanning the gap. This CDR3 spans 12 amino acids. CDR3 sequence (DNA): TGTGCCAGCAGCGATGGATATAGCTTGCAGTTCTTC. Encoded protein: CASSDGYSLQFF.

J is TRBJ1-2 and V is TRBV6-1; 8 bases are shared with TRBD1. In germline, CDR1 is MNHNS, CDR2 SASEGT. Trimming cost V 1 base and J 4 bases; bases outside gene matches: 5. The CDR3 is 15 amino acids. The CDR3: CASSEGTGTTYGYTF. In DNA, the CDR3 is TGTGCCAGCAGTGAAGGGACAGGGACGACCTATGGCTACACCTTC.

The rearrangement joins TRBV27 to TRBJ2-7; TRBD1 agrees at 7 bases. Germline loops: CDR1 MNHEY, CDR2 SMNVEV (reference sequence). CDR3 length equals 15 residues. With 2 bases clipped from V and 5 bases from J, the junction kept 9 bases outside the gene matches. The CDR3 reads CASSLQGQTRNEQYF. The CDR3 DNA reads as TGTGCCAGCAGTTTACAGGGACAGACCAGGAACGAGCAGTACTTC.

The chain joins TRBV28 to TRBJ1-5; 10 bases fit TRBD1. This CDR3 is 17 amino acids long. Germline values: CDR1 MDHEN, CDR2 SYDVKM. V was clipped by 6 bases and J by 0 bases; unmatched bases: 8. The CDR3 loop is CASRRRGTGVSNQPQHF. CDR3 DNA sequence: TGTGCCAGCAGGAGACGCGGGACAGGGGTTAGCAATCAGCCCCAGCATTTT.

J is TRBJ2-2 and V is TRBV13, with a possible D match to TRBD1 (5 bases). V was clipped by 3 bases and J by 3 bases, with 11 bases between them. Germline loops: CDR1 PRHDT, CDR2 FYEKMQ (reference sequence). This CDR3 has 15 amino acids. Written as DNA, the CDR3 is TGTGCCAGCAGCTTGGTGGGGCTGTACACCGGGGAGCTGTTTTTT. This encodes CASSLVGLYTGELFF.

V gene TRBV5-1 combines with J gene TRBJ2-1; the D gene is possibly TRBD2 (6 bases). Trimming left V 4 bases short and J 0 bases short, with 11 bases between. Germline V CDR1 and CDR2: SGHRS, YFSETQ. CDR3 length equals 15 residues. CDR3 sequence (DNA): TGCGCCAGCAGCCTAGACGGGAGCTCCTACAATGAGCAGTTCTTC. Translation: CASSLDGSSYNEQFF.

In its sample, this clone was seen a few times. This sequence joins TRBV7-8 and TRBJ2-5; TRBD2 aligns across 7 bases. The J segment lost 4 bases and the V segment lost 6 bases, leaving 14 bases of the junction unmatched. The germline gives CDR1 SGHVS, CDR2 FQNEAQ. This CDR3 has 16 amino acids. CDR3 protein: CASSSSAWGGRETQYF. The CDR3 DNA reads TGTGCCAGCAGTTCGAGTGCTTGGGGAGGGCGAGAGACCCAGTACTTC.